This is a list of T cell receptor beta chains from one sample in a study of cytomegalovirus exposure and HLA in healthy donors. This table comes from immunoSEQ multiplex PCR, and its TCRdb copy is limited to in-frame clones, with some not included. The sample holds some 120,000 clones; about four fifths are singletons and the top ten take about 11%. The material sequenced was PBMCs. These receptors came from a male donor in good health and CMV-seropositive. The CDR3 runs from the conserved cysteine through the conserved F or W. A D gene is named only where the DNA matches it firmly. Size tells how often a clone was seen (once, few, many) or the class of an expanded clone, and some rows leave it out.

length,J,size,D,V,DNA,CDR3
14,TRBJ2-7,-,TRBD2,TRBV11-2,TGTGCCAGCAGCCCTTGGACTAGCGCCTACGAGCAGTACTTC,CASSPWTSAYEQYF
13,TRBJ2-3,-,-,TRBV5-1,TGCGCCAGCAGCTTGTACTACCCCGGAGACCAGTATTTT,CASSLYYPGDQYF
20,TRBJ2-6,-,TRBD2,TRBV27,TGTGCCAGCACCCTTTACCCCGGACTAGCGGCCCACTCTGGGGCCAACGTCCTGACTTTC,CASTLYPGLAAHSGANVLTF
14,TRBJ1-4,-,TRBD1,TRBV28,TGTGCCAGCAGGGAGACAGGGCGAGTTGAAAAACTGTTTTTT,CASRETGRVEKLFF
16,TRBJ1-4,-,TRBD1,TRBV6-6,TGTGCCAGCAGTTGGGGGACAGGGGCTGGGAGTGAAAAACTGTTTTTT,CASSWGTGAGSEKLFF
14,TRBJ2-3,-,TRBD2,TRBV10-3,TGTGCCGCCACTAGCGGGGGGCACACAGATACGCAGTATTTT,CAATSGGHTDTQYF
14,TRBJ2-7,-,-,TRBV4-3,TGCGCCAGCAGCCGATCGGACATCTTTGGGGAGCAGTACTTC,CASSRSDIFGEQYF
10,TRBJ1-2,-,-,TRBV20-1,TGCAGTGCTAGTACCGGGAGCTACACCTTC,CSASTGSYTF
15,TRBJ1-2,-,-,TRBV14,TGTGCCAGCAGCCCCAGAGCAGGGGATAACTATGGCTACACCTTC,CASSPRAGDNYGYTF
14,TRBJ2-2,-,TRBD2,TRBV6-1,TGTGCCAGCACCGGGACTAGGGGCACCGGGGAGCTGTTTTTT,CASTGTRGTGELFF
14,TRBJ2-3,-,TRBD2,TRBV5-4,TGTGCCAGCAGCTTGATCCTAGCGGGAGATACGCAGTATTTT,CASSLILAGDTQYF
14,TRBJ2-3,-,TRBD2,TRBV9,TGTGCCAGCAGCGTAGCAGCGGGAGCGGATACGCAGTATTTT,CASSVAAGADTQYF
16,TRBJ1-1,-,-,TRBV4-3,TGCGCCAGCAGCCAAGTACGGCTCAGGAGGGGCACTGAAGCTTTCTTT,CASSQVRLRRGTEAFF
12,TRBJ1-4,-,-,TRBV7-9,TGTGCCAGCAGTCGCAGTAATGAAAAACTGTTTTTT,CASSRSNEKLFF
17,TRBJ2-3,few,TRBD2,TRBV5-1,TGCGCCAGCAGCTCATTAGCGGGAGGGCCCCAGTCGGATACGCAGTATTTT,CASSSLAGGPQSDTQYF